The 18 T cell receptor beta chains in this list originate from one sample, sequenced in a study of blood T cell repertoires in COVID-19. Profiling relied on immunoSEQ multiplex PCR, and the TCRdb table lists in-frame clones only, not all of them. This table has 200,000 to 250,000 clones, about 85% appearing once. The sequenced sample was peripheral blood. The receptors originated from a woman in her sixties who had recovered from COVID-19.

J is TRBJ2-5 and V is TRBV5-1, with D perhaps matching TRBD1 (5 bases). There are 14 residues in the CDR3. Germline CDR1 reads SGHRS; CDR2 reads YFSETQ. Trimming left V 1 base short and J 0 bases short, with 7 bases between. The CDR3 sequence is CASSLRGYQETQYF. CDR3 nucleotide sequence: TGCGCCAGCAGCTTGAGGGGCTACCAAGAGACCCAGTACTTC.

The chain recombines TRBV4-1 with TRBJ1-1, with a weak D call TRBD1 (5 bases). The CDR3 runs to 14 residues. V lost 0 bases, J lost 10 bases, and 15 bases lay in between. Germline assignment: CDR1 MGHRA and CDR2 YSYEKL. CDR3 sequence reads: CASSQDSREVAAFF. The CDR3 DNA is TGCGCCAGCAGCCAAGATTCCAGGGAGGTTGCAGCTTTCTTT.

The chain has TRBV30 and TRBJ1-1; no reliable D call. Germline CDR1 reads GTSNPN; CDR2 reads SVGIG (reference sequence). The CDR3 length is 13 residues. Trimming stripped 0 bases from V and 0 bases from J, with 5 bases between. The CDR3, as DNA: TGTGCCTGGAGTGTAGAGATGAACACTGAAGCTTTCTTT. Translation gives CAWSVEMNTEAFF.

The V gene is TRBV5-1, the J gene TRBJ1-4; no reliable D call. Germline V gives CDR1 SGHRS, CDR2 YFSETQ. The CDR3 length is 13 residues. V lost 2 bases, J lost 3 bases, and 5 bases lay in between. The chain's CDR3 is CASSFNPNEKLFF. The CDR3 region has the DNA TGCGCCAGCAGCTTTAATCCTAATGAAAAACTGTTTTTT.

The CDR3 DNA sequence: TGTGCCAGCAGCCAAGATCCGGGACTAACCAATGAGCAGTTCTTC. It encodes CASSQDPGLTNEQFF. J is TRBJ2-1 and V is TRBV4-2, with 7 bases fitting TRBD2. This CDR3 has 15 amino acids. V lost 0 bases and J lost 6; bases outside the gene matches: 5. Germline V gene lookup returns CDR1 LGHNA and CDR2 YNFKEQ.

This clone appeared a single time. The chain combines TRBV4-3 with TRBJ2-2, with D perhaps matching TRBD2 (5 bases). Trimming left V 2 bases short and J 0 bases short, with 16 bases between. Germline assignment: CDR1 LGHNA and CDR2 YSLEER. The CDR3 contains 18 residues. This CDR3 reads CASSQYGGQAANTGELFF. CDR3 DNA sequence: TGCGCCAGCAGCCAATACGGAGGTCAGGCAGCGAACACCGGGGAGCTGTTTTTT.

The chain carries TRBV4-1 and TRBJ1-4, with 7 bases aligning to TRBD1. V was clipped by 4 bases and J by 3 bases; unmatched bases: 8. CDR1 and CDR2 (germline): MGHRA, YSYEKL. The CDR3 consists of 16 residues. Here the CDR3 DNA reads TGCGCCAGCAGCCTCTCCCCGGGACAGTCTAATGAAAAACTGTTTTTT. Residues: CASSLSPGQSNEKLFF.

The V and J genes are TRBV4-1 and TRBJ1-1; 8 nucleotides agree with TRBD1. V was clipped by 4 bases and J by 6 bases; unmatched bases: 10. The CDR3 runs to 15 residues. Germline V gene sequence: CDR1 MGHRA, CDR2 YSYEKL. CDR3 in amino acids: CASSRRQGSDAEAFF. The CDR3 nucleotides read TGCGCCAGCAGCCGCCGACAGGGGTCGGACGCTGAAGCTTTCTTT.

The genes are TRBV5-1 and TRBJ1-6; TRBD1 is a possible D gene (6 bases). Looked up from germline, CDR1 is SGHRS and CDR2 is YFSETQ. V lost 0 bases, J lost 9 bases, and 13 bases lay in between. This CDR3 comprises 15 residues. This CDR3 reads CASSLAGTSPSPLHF. CDR3 bases: TGCGCCAGCAGCTTGGCCGGGACAAGCCCTTCACCCCTCCACTTT.

Only a few counts were recorded for this clone. The V call is TRBV4-3, the J call TRBJ2-1, with D hard to call. Trimming pared 1 base from V and 2 bases from J, leaving 6 bases between. This CDR3 region has 14 residues. The germline gives CDR1 LGHNA, CDR2 YSLEER. The CDR3, as DNA: TGCGCCAGCAGCCAAGGCGGAACCTACAATGAGCAGTTCTTC. This gives the protein CASSQGGTYNEQFF.

This rearrangement joins TRBV29-1 to TRBJ1-1; D gene unclear. The ends were cut back, 2 bases at V and 0 bases at J, with 7 bases in the middle. This CDR3 comprises 13 residues. Germline CDR1 SQVTM, CDR2 ANQGSEA. CDR3 loop: CSVERRLNTEAFF. DNA for the CDR3: TGCAGCGTTGAAAGGAGGTTGAACACTGAAGCTTTCTTT.

The chain has TRBV5-6 and TRBJ1-2, with TRBD1 identical over 8 bases. The V segment lost 3 bases and the J segment 8 bases; nucleotides outside the gene matches: 3. The CDR3 totals 12 residues. Germline V gives CDR1 SGHDT, CDR2 YYEEEE. DNA for the CDR3: TGTGCCAGCAGCTGGACAGGGTGGGGCTACACCTTC. This encodes CASSWTGWGYTF.

V usage is TRBV28 and J usage is TRBJ1-4, with 8 bases fitting TRBD1. Per the germline V gene, CDR1 is MDHEN and CDR2 is SYDVKM. The CDR3 has 16 residues. V shed 8 bases, J shed 8 bases, and the junction held 16 bases outside the gene matches. CDR3 coding DNA: TGTGCCAGCCACCGGGCCGGACAGGGCGAGGGGGAAAAACTGTTTTTT. Its protein is CASHRAGQGEGEKLFF. Full variable domain (rest looked up from reference TRBV28 and TRBJ1-4): DVKVTQSSRYLVKRTGEKVFLECVQDMDHENMFWYRQDPGLGLRLIYFSYDVKMKEKGDIPEGYSVSREKKERFSLILESASTNQTSMYLCASHRAGQGEGEKLFFGSGTQLSVL.

The V and J genes are TRBV2 and TRBJ1-5, with 7 bases fitting TRBD1. The junction had 20 bases not matched to a gene; V was cut back by 8 bases and J by 7 bases. This CDR3 contains 17 residues. Germline assignment: CDR1 SNHLY and CDR2 FYNNEI. The CDR3 region has the DNA TGTGCCAGCTTCCTCAATCCACAGGGGAAGGGTAAGCAGCCCCAGCATTTT. This gives the protein CASFLNPQGKGKQPQHF.

The chain couples TRBV2 to TRBJ2-3; TRBD1 aligns across 11 bases. The J segment lost 4 bases and the V segment lost 5 bases, leaving 5 bases of the junction unmatched. This CDR3 contains 15 residues. From germline, CDR1 is SNHLY and CDR2 FYNNEI. CDR3 protein: CASSRDRGGADTQYF. The CDR3 DNA sequence: TGTGCCAGCAGTAGGGACAGGGGGGGCGCAGATACGCAGTATTTT.

The chain recombines TRBV6-6 with TRBJ1-5; tentative D call: TRBD1 (6 bases). Trimming left V 5 bases short and J 4 bases short, with 15 bases between. The V gene's germline CDR1 is MNHNY and CDR2 SVGAGI (reference sequence). CDR3 length equals 15 residues. CDR3 residues: CASSGGAGVNQPQHF. Here the CDR3 DNA reads TGTGCCAGCAGTGGGGGGGCAGGGGTTAATCAGCCCCAGCATTTT.

The chain links TRBV5-1 to TRBJ1-2; D not resolved. The V gene's germline CDR1 is SGHRS and CDR2 YFSETQ. This CDR3 contains 13 residues. Trimming took 0 bases from V and 6 from J, leaving 9 bases between them. The CDR3 spells CASSLAGFNGYTF. The CDR3 nucleotides are TGCGCCAGCAGCTTGGCCGGGTTTAATGGCTACACCTTC.

V is TRBV24-1 and J is TRBJ2-3; no firm D call. Trimming cost V 5 bases and J 0 bases, with 8 bases left between them. The germline gives CDR1 KGHDR, CDR2 SFDVKD. The CDR3 has 14 amino acids. The CDR3 here is CATSGQPSTDTQYF. The CDR3 DNA is TGTGCCACCAGTGGACAACCGAGCACAGATACGCAGTATTTT.